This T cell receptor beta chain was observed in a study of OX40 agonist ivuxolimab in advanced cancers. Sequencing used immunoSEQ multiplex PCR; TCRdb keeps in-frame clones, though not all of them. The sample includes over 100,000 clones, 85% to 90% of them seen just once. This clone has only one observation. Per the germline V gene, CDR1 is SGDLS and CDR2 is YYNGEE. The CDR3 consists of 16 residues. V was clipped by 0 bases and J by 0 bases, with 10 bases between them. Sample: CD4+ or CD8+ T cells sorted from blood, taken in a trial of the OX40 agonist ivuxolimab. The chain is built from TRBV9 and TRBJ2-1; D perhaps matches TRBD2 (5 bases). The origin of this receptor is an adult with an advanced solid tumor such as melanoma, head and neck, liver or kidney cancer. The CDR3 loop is CASSVGAGSSYNEQFF. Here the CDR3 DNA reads TGTGCCAGCAGCGTAGGAGCTGGGAGCTCCTACAATGAGCAGTTCTTC.